The rows below give T cell receptor beta chains drawn from one sample of a study of radiotherapy plus CTLA-4 blockade in lung cancer. Repertoires were generated with immunoSEQ multiplex PCR, while TCRdb's copy carries only in-frame clones and drops some. The repertoire holds about 38,000 clones, with 65% to 90% as singletons. Specimen: peripheral blood, collected from a patient treated with radiotherapy plus ipilimumab. Every receptor here comes from a human donor with non-small cell lung cancer whose response to radiotherapy plus ipilimumab could not be evaluated. The CDR3 runs from the conserved cysteine through the conserved F or W. A D gene is named only where the DNA matches it firmly. Not every row has a clone size; where given, it reads once, few, many or a size class.

j_call: TRBJ1-2
d_call: NA
v_call: TRBV7-2
clone_size: once
cdr3_nt: TGTGCCAGCAGCCCTGCGGGTCCCCATGGCTACACCTTC
cdr3_aa: CASSPAGPHGYTF

j_call: TRBJ1-2
d_call: NA
v_call: TRBV7-4
clone_size: NA
cdr3_nt: TGTGCCAGCAGCTTTTATCGACAGCTTAACTATGGCTACACCTTC
cdr3_aa: CASSFYRQLNYGYTF

j_call: TRBJ2-2
d_call: NA
v_call: TRBV2
clone_size: NA
cdr3_nt: TGTGCCAGCAGTGTTAGCGATAGGAACACCGGGGAGCTGTTTTTT
cdr3_aa: CASSVSDRNTGELFF

j_call: TRBJ2-7
d_call: TRBD2
v_call: TRBV9
clone_size: NA
cdr3_nt: TGTGCCAGCAGCGTAGCTCTGGCTAGCGGGAGGCTCGAGCAGTACTTC
cdr3_aa: CASSVALASGRLEQYF

j_call: TRBJ1-5
d_call: TRBD1
v_call: TRBV28
clone_size: NA
cdr3_nt: TGTGCCAGCAGCGACAGGGATAGTCAGCCCCAGCATTTT
cdr3_aa: CASSDRDSQPQHF

j_call: TRBJ1-2
d_call: NA
v_call: TRBV9
clone_size: NA
cdr3_nt: TGTGCCAGCAGCGCCCAGGTTGGGAACTATGGCTACACCTTC
cdr3_aa: CASSAQVGNYGYTF

j_call: TRBJ2-6
d_call: NA
v_call: TRBV12-5
clone_size: NA
cdr3_nt: TGTGCTAGTGGCCTATCCAACCTCAGGGGCACTGGGGCCAACGTCCTGACTTTC
cdr3_aa: CASGLSNLRGTGANVLTF

j_call: TRBJ2-5
d_call: TRBD1
v_call: TRBV5-1
clone_size: once
cdr3_nt: TGCGCCAGCAGCGAACCTCAGGGGGCAGGGGAGACCCAGTACTTC
cdr3_aa: CASSEPQGAGETQYF

j_call: TRBJ2-7
d_call: NA
v_call: TRBV7-9
clone_size: once
cdr3_nt: TGTGCCAGCAGCCAACCCTCTACAGGGACCTACGAGCAGTACTTC
cdr3_aa: CASSQPSTGTYEQYF

j_call: TRBJ1-1
d_call: NA
v_call: TRBV4-3
clone_size: NA
cdr3_nt: TGCGCCAGCAGCGCCGACGGGGTCACTGAAGCTTTCTTT
cdr3_aa: CASSADGVTEAFF

j_call: TRBJ1-2
d_call: TRBD1
v_call: TRBV28
clone_size: NA
cdr3_nt: TGTGCCAGCAGTTACCAGACAGGGGGCAAAGGGTATGGCTACACCTTC
cdr3_aa: CASSYQTGGKGYGYTF

j_call: TRBJ2-7
d_call: NA
v_call: TRBV13
clone_size: NA
cdr3_nt: TGTGCCAGCAGTTTCACCGGGACTGGCATCTACGAGCAGTACTTC
cdr3_aa: CASSFTGTGIYEQYF

j_call: TRBJ2-7
d_call: NA
v_call: TRBV5-4
clone_size: NA
cdr3_nt: TGTGCCAGCAGCTTGCCGGGGAAGCCCTACGAGCAGTACTTC
cdr3_aa: CASSLPGKPYEQYF

j_call: TRBJ1-4
d_call: TRBD1
v_call: TRBV4-3
clone_size: NA
cdr3_nt: TGCGCCAGCAGCCAAGGGACAGGGGAAACTGAAAAACTGTTTTTT
cdr3_aa: CASSQGTGETEKLFF

j_call: TRBJ2-7
d_call: NA
v_call: TRBV19
clone_size: NA
cdr3_nt: TGTGCCAGTAGTATATGCGACTCCTACGAGCAGTACTTC
cdr3_aa: CASSICDSYEQYF

j_call: TRBJ2-1
d_call: NA
v_call: TRBV18
clone_size: NA
cdr3_nt: TGTGCCAGCTCACCTCGGGGGGCGTCGAAGGGTGAGCAGTTCTTC
cdr3_aa: CASSPRGASKGEQFF

j_call: TRBJ2-7
d_call: NA
v_call: TRBV19
clone_size: NA
cdr3_nt: TGTGCCAGTAGTACCCCAGGGGCCCGTGAGCAGTACTTC
cdr3_aa: CASSTPGAREQYF

j_call: TRBJ2-7
d_call: NA
v_call: TRBV11-1
clone_size: NA
cdr3_nt: TGTGCCAGCAGCTTAGGGGGCAGGATCACCTACGAGCAGTACTTC
cdr3_aa: CASSLGGRITYEQYF

j_call: TRBJ1-2
d_call: NA
v_call: TRBV5-4
clone_size: NA
cdr3_nt: TGTGCCAGCAGCGCCCGGGTTAACTATGGCTACACCTTC
cdr3_aa: CASSARVNYGYTF

j_call: TRBJ2-1
d_call: TRBD1
v_call: TRBV4-1
clone_size: NA
cdr3_nt: TGCGCCAGCAGCCCCACCCCGGGACAGGGGACAACTGATGAGCAGTTCTTC
cdr3_aa: CASSPTPGQGTTDEQFF

j_call: TRBJ2-2
d_call: TRBD2
v_call: TRBV28
clone_size: NA
cdr3_nt: TGTGCCAGCACCCCCCCCCGGGGGGGCAGCACCGGGGAGCTGTTTTTT
cdr3_aa: CASTPPRGGSTGELFF

j_call: TRBJ1-5
d_call: NA
v_call: TRBV4-3
clone_size: NA
cdr3_nt: TGCGCCAGCAGCCAAGAAACAGGGCGTCAGCCCCAGCATTTT
cdr3_aa: CASSQETGRQPQHF

j_call: TRBJ1-1
d_call: TRBD1
v_call: TRBV28
clone_size: NA
cdr3_nt: TGTGCCAGCAGTTCTCCTTCAGGGGGCGAGGGCACTGAAGCTTTCTTT
cdr3_aa: CASSSPSGGEGTEAFF

j_call: TRBJ2-2
d_call: NA
v_call: TRBV11-3
clone_size: once
cdr3_nt: TGTGCCAGCAGCTCCGGGTCTTTAGCGGACACCGGGGAGCTGTTTTTT
cdr3_aa: CASSSGSLADTGELFF

j_call: TRBJ1-2
d_call: NA
v_call: TRBV28
clone_size: NA
cdr3_nt: TGTGCCAGCAGTCCCCAGACAGGATTCTATGGCTACACCTTC
cdr3_aa: CASSPQTGFYGYTF

j_call: TRBJ1-4
d_call: TRBD1
v_call: TRBV28
clone_size: NA
cdr3_nt: TGTGCCAGCAGTACGAAGACAGGGAGAGGTGAAAAACTGTTTTTT
cdr3_aa: CASSTKTGRGEKLFF

j_call: TRBJ2-7
d_call: NA
v_call: TRBV23-1
clone_size: NA
cdr3_nt: TGCGCCAGCAGTCATACCCTACGGGCTAGGAGGTACGAGCAGTACTTC
cdr3_aa: CASSHTLRARRYEQYF

j_call: TRBJ2-7
d_call: TRBD1
v_call: TRBV25-1
clone_size: NA
cdr3_nt: TGTGCCAGCAGTGACTCGGGACAGGGTAGCTCCGAGCAGTACTTC
cdr3_aa: CASSDSGQGSSEQYF

j_call: TRBJ2-3
d_call: TRBD2
v_call: TRBV7-2
clone_size: once
cdr3_nt: TGTGCCAGCAGCCTACTAGCGGGACTAGGAGATACGCAGTATTTT
cdr3_aa: CASSLLAGLGDTQYF

j_call: TRBJ2-3
d_call: TRBD2
v_call: TRBV6-1
clone_size: NA
cdr3_nt: TGTGCCAGCACTGGGACTAGCGGGAGCCGGGATACGCAGTATTTT
cdr3_aa: CASTGTSGSRDTQYF

j_call: TRBJ2-7
d_call: NA
v_call: TRBV7-2
clone_size: NA
cdr3_nt: TGTGCCAGCCTGCGGCACTTCGGTACCCACGAGCAGTACTTC
cdr3_aa: CASLRHFGTHEQYF

j_call: TRBJ2-1
d_call: NA
v_call: TRBV7-7
clone_size: NA
cdr3_nt: TGTGCTAGCAGCCAAGGTCCGGGGGCCTACAATGAGCAGTTCTTC
cdr3_aa: CASSQGPGAYNEQFF

j_call: TRBJ2-5
d_call: TRBD1
v_call: TRBV19
clone_size: NA
cdr3_nt: TGTGCCAGTAGTATTAGGTTGGACAGGCAAGAGACCCAGTACTTC
cdr3_aa: CASSIRLDRQETQYF

j_call: TRBJ1-1
d_call: NA
v_call: TRBV11-2
clone_size: NA
cdr3_nt: TGTGCCAGCAGCTCAGCAGGATTCATGAACACTGAAGCTTTCTTT
cdr3_aa: CASSSAGFMNTEAFF

j_call: TRBJ2-7
d_call: TRBD2
v_call: TRBV5-4
clone_size: NA
cdr3_nt: TGTGCCAGCAGCTTTCCAGGACTAGCGGAGGCCAATATGGGGGAGCAGTACTTC
cdr3_aa: CASSFPGLAEANMGEQYF

j_call: TRBJ2-3
d_call: TRBD2
v_call: TRBV5-6
clone_size: NA
cdr3_nt: TGTGCCAGCAGCTTGGATGGACTAGTCCTCGGAGATACGCAGTATTTT
cdr3_aa: CASSLDGLVLGDTQYF